The T cell receptor (beta chain) under discussion was sequenced for a study of T cells in Graves' hyperthyroidism and ophthalmopathy. The source material, RNA transcripts, was used to amplify TCR beta CDR3 regions. With the HTBI primer set, the TCR CDR3 went through a first round of RT-PCR. TCRdb reanalysed the multiplex PCR reads using MiXCR and keeps one entry per CDR3 protein. The repertoire holds hundreds of thousands of distinct CDR3 sequences, with approximately 15% as singletons. This clonotype has a handful of counts. Looked up from germline, CDR1 is KGHSH and CDR2 is LQKENI. The V gene end was trimmed by 3 bases and the J gene end by 5 bases; junction bases not matched to a gene: 5. This CDR3 contains 15 residues.

This sequence originates from a woman aged 18 to 35 with Graves' hyperthyroidism. Sequencing was carried out using blood. The chain links TRBV18 to TRBJ2-2; 8 bases align to TRBD1. The CDR3 nucleotides are TGTGCCAGCTCACCGCCGACAGGGGTTACCGGGGAGCTGTTTTTT. It specifies CASSPPTGVTGELFF.